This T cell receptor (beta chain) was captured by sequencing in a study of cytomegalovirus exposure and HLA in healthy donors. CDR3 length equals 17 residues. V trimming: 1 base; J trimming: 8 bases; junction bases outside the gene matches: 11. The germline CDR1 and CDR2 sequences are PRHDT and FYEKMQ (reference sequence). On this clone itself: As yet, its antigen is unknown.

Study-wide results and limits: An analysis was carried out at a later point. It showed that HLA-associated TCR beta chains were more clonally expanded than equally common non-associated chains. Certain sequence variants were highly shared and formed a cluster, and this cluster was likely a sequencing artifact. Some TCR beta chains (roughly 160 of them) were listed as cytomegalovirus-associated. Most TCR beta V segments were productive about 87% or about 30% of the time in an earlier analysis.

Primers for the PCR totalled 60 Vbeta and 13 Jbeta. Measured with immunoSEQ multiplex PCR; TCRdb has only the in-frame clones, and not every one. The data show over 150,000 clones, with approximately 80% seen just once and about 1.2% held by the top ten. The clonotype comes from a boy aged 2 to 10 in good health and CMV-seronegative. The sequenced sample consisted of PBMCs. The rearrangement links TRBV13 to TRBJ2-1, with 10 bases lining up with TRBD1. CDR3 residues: CASSLASGTGAHDEQFF. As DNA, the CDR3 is TGTGCCAGCAGCTTAGCCTCCGGGACAGGGGCGCACGATGAGCAGTTCTTC.